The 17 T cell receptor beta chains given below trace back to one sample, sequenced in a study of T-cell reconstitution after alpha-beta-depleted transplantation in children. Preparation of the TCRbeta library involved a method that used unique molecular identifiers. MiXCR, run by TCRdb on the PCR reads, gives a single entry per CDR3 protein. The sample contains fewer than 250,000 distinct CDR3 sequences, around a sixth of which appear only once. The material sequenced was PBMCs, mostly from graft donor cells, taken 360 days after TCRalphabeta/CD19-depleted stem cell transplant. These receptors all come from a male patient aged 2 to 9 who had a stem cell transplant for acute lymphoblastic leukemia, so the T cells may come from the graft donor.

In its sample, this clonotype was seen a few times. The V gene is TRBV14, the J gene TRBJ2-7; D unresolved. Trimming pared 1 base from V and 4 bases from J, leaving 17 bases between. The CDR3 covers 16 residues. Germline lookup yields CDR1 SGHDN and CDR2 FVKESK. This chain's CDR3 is CASSQVPSSHQYEQYF. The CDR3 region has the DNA TGTGCCAGCAGCCAAGTTCCGAGCTCACACCAGTACGAGCAGTACTTC.

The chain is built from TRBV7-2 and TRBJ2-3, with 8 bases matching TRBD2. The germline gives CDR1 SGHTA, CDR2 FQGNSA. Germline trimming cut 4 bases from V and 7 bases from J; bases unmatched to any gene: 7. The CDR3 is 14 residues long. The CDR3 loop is CASSSSGGAYTQYF. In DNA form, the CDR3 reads TGTGCCAGCAGCTCGTCCGGGGGGGCGTATACGCAGTATTTT.

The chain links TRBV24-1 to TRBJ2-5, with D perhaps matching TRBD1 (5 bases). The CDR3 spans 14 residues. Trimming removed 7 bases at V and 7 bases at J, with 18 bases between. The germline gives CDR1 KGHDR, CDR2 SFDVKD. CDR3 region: CATSQRGSGVTQYF. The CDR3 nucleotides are TGTGCCACCAGCCAAAGGGGTAGTGGGGTGACCCAGTACTTC.

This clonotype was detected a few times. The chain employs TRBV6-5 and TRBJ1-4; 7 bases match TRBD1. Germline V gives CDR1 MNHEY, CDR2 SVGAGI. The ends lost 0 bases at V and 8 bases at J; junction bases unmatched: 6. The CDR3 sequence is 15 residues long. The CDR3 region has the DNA TGTGCCAGCAGTTACTCGACAGGGTTGCAAGAAAAACTGTTTTTT. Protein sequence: CASSYSTGLQEKLFF.

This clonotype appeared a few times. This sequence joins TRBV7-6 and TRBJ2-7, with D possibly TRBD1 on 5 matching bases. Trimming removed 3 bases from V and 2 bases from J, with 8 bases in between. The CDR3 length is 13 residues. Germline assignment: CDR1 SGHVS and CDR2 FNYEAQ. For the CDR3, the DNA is TGTGCCAGCAGCTTGCAGGGTGCCTACGAGCAGTACTTC. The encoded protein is CASSLQGAYEQYF.

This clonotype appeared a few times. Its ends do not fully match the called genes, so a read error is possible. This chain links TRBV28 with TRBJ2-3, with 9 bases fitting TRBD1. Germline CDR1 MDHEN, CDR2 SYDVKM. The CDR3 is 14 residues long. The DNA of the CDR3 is TGTGTCAGCAGTGACAGGGGGTTACCAGATACGCAGTATTTT. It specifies CVSSDRGLPDTQYF. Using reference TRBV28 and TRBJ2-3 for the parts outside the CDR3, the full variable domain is DVKVTQSSRYLVKRTGEKVFLECVQDMDHENMFWYRQDPGLGLRLIYFSYDVKMKEKGDIPEGYSVSREKKERFSLILESASTNQTSMYLCVSSDRGLPDTQYFGPGTRLTVL.

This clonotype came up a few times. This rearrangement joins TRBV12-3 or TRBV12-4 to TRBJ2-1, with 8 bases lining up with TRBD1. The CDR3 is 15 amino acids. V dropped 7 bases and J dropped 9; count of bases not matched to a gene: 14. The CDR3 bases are TGTGCCAGCAATCCAGGACAGGGAGGCTTAGGTGAGCAGTTCTTC. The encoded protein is CASNPGQGGLGEQFF.

The CDR3 region is CAAPFSNTGELFF. CDR3 in DNA: TGTGCCGCTCCATTTTCTAACACCGGGGAGCTGTTTTTT. V usage is TRBV7-8 and J usage is TRBJ2-2; D is unclear. The CDR3 sequence is 13 residues long. Looked up from germline, CDR1 is SGHVS and CDR2 is FQNEAQ. V was trimmed by 11 bases and J by 2 bases, leaving 12 bases between them.

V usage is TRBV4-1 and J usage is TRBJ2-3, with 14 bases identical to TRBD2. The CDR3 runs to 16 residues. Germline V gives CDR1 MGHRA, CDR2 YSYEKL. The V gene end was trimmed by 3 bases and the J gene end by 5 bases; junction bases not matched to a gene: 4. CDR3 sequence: CASSQGTSGGEDTQYF. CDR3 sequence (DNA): TGCGCCAGCAGCCAGGGGACTAGCGGGGGAGAAGATACGCAGTATTTT.

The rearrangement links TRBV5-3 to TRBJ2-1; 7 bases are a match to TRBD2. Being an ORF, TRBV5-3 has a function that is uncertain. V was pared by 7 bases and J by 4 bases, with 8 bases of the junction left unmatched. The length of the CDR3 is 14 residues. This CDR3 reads CARGRAGFYNEQFF. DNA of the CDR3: TGTGCCAGAGGGAGGGCGGGCTTTTACAATGAGCAGTTCTTC.

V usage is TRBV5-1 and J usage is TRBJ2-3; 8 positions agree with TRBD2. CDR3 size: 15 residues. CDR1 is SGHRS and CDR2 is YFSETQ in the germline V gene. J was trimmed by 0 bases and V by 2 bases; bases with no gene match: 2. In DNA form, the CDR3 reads TGCGCCAGCAGCTTTAGCGGGGAGAGCACAGATACGCAGTATTTT. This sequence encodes CASSFSGESTDTQYF.

The CDR3 spells CASSYSRSGELFF. CDR3 DNA sequence: TGTGCCAGCAGTTACTCACGGTCCGGGGAGCTGTTTTTT. This chain uses TRBV6-2 or TRBV6-3 with TRBJ2-2, with no clear D. The V end lost 0 bases, the J end lost 6 bases, and 5 bases lay between the germline ends. In germline, CDR1 is MNHEY, CDR2 SVGEGT. The CDR3 totals 13 residues.

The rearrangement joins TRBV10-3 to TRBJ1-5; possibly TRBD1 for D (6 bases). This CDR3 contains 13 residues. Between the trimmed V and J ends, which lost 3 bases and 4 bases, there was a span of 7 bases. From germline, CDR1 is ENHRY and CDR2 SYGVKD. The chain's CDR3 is CAISEGGNQPQHF. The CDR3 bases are TGTGCCATCAGTGAAGGGGGTAATCAGCCCCAGCATTTT.

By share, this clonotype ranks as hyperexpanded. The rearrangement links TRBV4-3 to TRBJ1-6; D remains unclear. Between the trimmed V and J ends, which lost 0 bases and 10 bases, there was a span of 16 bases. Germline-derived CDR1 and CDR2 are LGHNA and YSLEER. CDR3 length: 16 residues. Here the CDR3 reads CASSQDGMASGSPLHF. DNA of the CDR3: TGCGCCAGCAGCCAAGATGGGATGGCGTCAGGCTCACCCCTCCACTTT.

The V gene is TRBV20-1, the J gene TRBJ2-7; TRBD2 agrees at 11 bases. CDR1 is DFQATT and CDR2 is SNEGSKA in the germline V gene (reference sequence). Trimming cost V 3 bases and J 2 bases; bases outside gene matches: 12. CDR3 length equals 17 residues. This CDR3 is CSARRRPSGGRTYEQYF. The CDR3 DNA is TGCAGTGCTAGGCGTCGCCCTAGCGGGGGGCGTACCTACGAGCAGTACTTC.

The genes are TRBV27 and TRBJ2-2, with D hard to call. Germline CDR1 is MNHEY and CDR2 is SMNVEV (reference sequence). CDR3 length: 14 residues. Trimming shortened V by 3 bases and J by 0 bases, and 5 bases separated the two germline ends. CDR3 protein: CASSLRANTGELFF. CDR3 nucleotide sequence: TGTGCCAGCAGTTTGCGAGCGAACACCGGGGAGCTGTTTTTT.

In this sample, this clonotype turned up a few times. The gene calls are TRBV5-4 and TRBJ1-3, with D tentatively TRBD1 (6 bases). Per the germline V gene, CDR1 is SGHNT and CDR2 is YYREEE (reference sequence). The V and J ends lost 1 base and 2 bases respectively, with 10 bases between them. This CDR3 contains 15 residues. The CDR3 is CASSLRTATGNTIYF. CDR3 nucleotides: TGTGCCAGCAGCTTGCGGACAGCTACTGGAAACACCATATATTTT.